These 16 T cell receptor beta chains came from one sample sequenced in a study of blood T cell repertoires in COVID-19. TCRdb keeps only in-frame clones here, not all; method: immunoSEQ multiplex PCR. In the table there are 56,000 or so clones, approximately 79% of which are singletons. Sequencing was carried out using peripheral blood. The receptors stem from a woman between 65 and 79 years old with acute or convalescent COVID-19.

This chain links TRBV25-1 with TRBJ2-1, with 10 bases matching TRBD2. Germline V gives CDR1 MGHDK, CDR2 SYGVNS. V shed 3 bases, J shed 4 bases, and the junction held 6 bases outside the gene matches. CDR3 length: 16 residues. The CDR3 nucleotides are TGTGCCAGCAGTGAGGCTAGCGGGGGCCATTACAATGAGCAGTTCTTC. Translated, it gives CASSEASGGHYNEQFF. The full variable domain, its missing parts supplied by reference TRBV25-1 and TRBJ2-1, is EADIYQTPRYLVIGTGKKITLECSQTMGHDKMYWYQQDPGMELHLIHYSYGVNSTEKGDLSSESTVSRIRTEHFPLTLESARPSHTSQYLCASSEASGGHYNEQFFGPGTRLTVL.

This chain uses TRBV28 with TRBJ1-2; 8 bases are shared with TRBD1. The CDR3 has 16 residues. V shed 5 bases, J shed 4 bases, and the junction held 12 bases outside the gene matches. The germline V gene encodes CDR1 MDHEN and CDR2 SYDVKM. The chain's CDR3 is CASSPFRQGSSYGYTF. The CDR3 coding sequence is TGTGCCAGCAGTCCCTTCCGACAGGGGAGCTCCTATGGCTACACCTTC.

The rearrangement links TRBV6-5 to TRBJ1-5; TRBD1 agrees at 7 bases. The CDR3 is made up of 15 amino acids. Trimming removed 6 bases from V and 2 bases from J; junction bases left unmatched: 7. CDR1 and CDR2 (germline): MNHEY, SVGAGI. The chain's CDR3 is CASSVQGQGNQPQHF. The CDR3 DNA sequence: TGTGCCAGCAGCGTCCAAGGACAGGGCAATCAGCCCCAGCATTTT.

The chain joins TRBV5-4 to TRBJ1-6, with TRBD1 matching over 8 bases. The CDR3 loop spans 15 amino acids. CDR1 and CDR2 from the germline V gene are SGHNT and YYREEE (reference sequence). V dropped 3 bases and J dropped 7; count of bases not matched to a gene: 6. The CDR3 sequence: CASSSRQGRNSPLHF. The CDR3 DNA follows: TGTGCCAGCAGCTCCAGACAGGGGCGAAATTCACCCCTCCACTTT.

This chain uses TRBV9 with TRBJ2-6, with D perhaps TRBD1 (5 bases). Germline V lookup: CDR1 SGDLS, CDR2 YYNGEE. V gave up 0 bases and J gave up 0 bases, with 13 bases separating them. The CDR3 extends over 18 amino acids. CDR3 sequence: CASSVEGGASSGANVLTF. The CDR3 coding sequence is TGTGCCAGCAGCGTAGAGGGTGGGGCAAGCTCTGGGGCCAACGTCCTGACTTTC.

In this sample, this clone turned up a few times. V and J are TRBV29-1 and TRBJ2-7; D may be TRBD2 (6 bases). Germline CDR1 SQVTM, CDR2 ANQGSEA. The CDR3 runs to 11 residues. Trimming cost V 4 bases and J 7 bases, with 11 bases left between them. The CDR3 coding sequence is TGCAGCGTTGGGGGGGTTAATGAGCAGTACTTC. It specifies CSVGGVNEQYF.

The chain combines TRBV6-5 with TRBJ1-2; D might be TRBD1 (5 bases). The CDR3 loop spans 14 amino acids. V was pared by 5 bases and J by 1 base, with 11 bases between. CDR1 is MNHEY and CDR2 is SVGAGI in the germline V gene. The CDR3 DNA is TGTGCCAGCAGTCCTCAACAGGATAACTATGGCTACACCTTC. As protein: CASSPQQDNYGYTF.

The chain recombines TRBV19 with TRBJ1-3; the D is unclear. The CDR3 has 11 residues. V lost 5 bases to trimming and J lost 7 bases, with 6 bases between them. Looked up from germline, CDR1 is LNHDA and CDR2 is SQIVND (reference sequence). In DNA, the CDR3 is TGTGCCAGTAGTCGCGGGAACACCATATATTTT. Translating it yields CASSRGNTIYF.

V is TRBV7-3 and J is TRBJ2-3; D perhaps matches TRBD2 (6 bases). V gave up 4 bases and J gave up 12 bases, with 17 bases separating them. Germline values: CDR1 SGHTA, CDR2 FQGTGA. The CDR3 spans 13 residues. The CDR3 sequence: CASSSAWGGDQYF. CDR3 nucleotides: TGTGCCAGCAGCTCCGCCTGGGGCGGGGATCAGTATTTT.

The V gene is TRBV2, the J gene TRBJ2-7; 7 bases match TRBD1. In germline, CDR1 is SNHLY, CDR2 FYNNEI. This CDR3 spans 14 amino acids. With V trimmed by 2 bases and J by 2 bases, 3 bases remained unmatched. The CDR3 DNA sequence: TGTGCCAGCAGTGAATCGGGACAGACCTACGAGCAGTACTTC. This encodes CASSESGQTYEQYF. The variable domain in full, with the rest retrieved from reference TRBV2 and TRBJ2-7, is EPEVTQTPSHQVTQMGQEVILRCVPISNHLYFYWYRQILGQKVEFLVSFYNNEISEKSEIFDDQFSVERPDGSNFTLKIRSTKLEDSAMYFCASSESGQTYEQYFGPGTRLTVT.

The J gene is TRBJ2-3, the V gene TRBV15; D is undetermined. Germline-derived CDR1 and CDR2 are LNHNV and YYDKDF (reference sequence). The ends were cut back, 0 bases at V and 5 bases at J, with 12 bases in the middle. The CDR3 is 15 amino acids. The CDR3 region has the DNA TGTGCCACCAGCAGAGATATCGAGCGACTAGATACGCAGTATTTT. It encodes CATSRDIERLDTQYF. The full variable domain, in which reference TRBV15 and TRBJ2-3 provide the parts outside the CDR3, is DAMVIQNPRYQVTQFGKPVTLSCSQTLNHNVMYWYQQKSSQAPKLLFHYYDKDFNNEADTPDNFQSRRPNTSFCFLDIRSPGLGDTAMYLCATSRDIERLDTQYFGPGTRLTVL.

The rearrangement joins TRBV7-2 to TRBJ2-1, with 11 bases that match TRBD2. CDR1 and CDR2 from the germline V gene are SGHTA and FQGNSA. Trimming took 1 base from V and 11 from J; bases not matched to a gene: 1. The CDR3 runs 13 residues. The CDR3 sequence: CASSLGLAGQQFF. For the CDR3, the DNA is TGTGCCAGCAGCTTAGGACTAGCGGGGCAGCAGTTCTTC.

In this sample, this clone turned up many times. J is TRBJ1-1 and V is TRBV7-9; a possible D gene is TRBD1 (6 bases). Looked up from germline, CDR1 is SEHNR and CDR2 is FQNEAQ (reference sequence). V was pared by 2 bases and J by 6 bases, with 13 bases between. This CDR3 contains 14 residues. The CDR3 loop is CASSLQSGAAEAFF. The CDR3 nucleotides are TGTGCCAGCAGCTTACAGTCAGGGGCCGCTGAAGCTTTCTTT.

The CDR3 DNA reads as TGCGCCAGCAGCTTCACAGGGGGCTTAAGACGGAATGAGCAGTTCTTC. It is translated as CASSFTGGLRRNEQFF. V and J are TRBV5-1 and TRBJ2-1; 9 bases line up with TRBD1. CDR3 length: 16 residues. Germline lookup yields CDR1 SGHRS and CDR2 YFSETQ. J lost 7 bases, V lost 2 bases, and 10 bases had no gene match.

This sequence joins TRBV3-1 (or the pseudogene TRBV3-2) and TRBJ2-7; D might be TRBD2 (6 bases). Trimming stripped 1 base from V and 2 bases from J, with 9 bases between. This CDR3 contains 14 residues. In germline, CDR1 is LGHDT, CDR2 YNNKEL (reference sequence). The CDR3 DNA reads as TGTGCCAGCAGCCAAGGGGGCGGGACCTACGAGCAGTACTTC. This gives the protein CASSQGGGTYEQYF.

The gene calls are TRBV29-1 and TRBJ2-7; the D gene is possibly TRBD1 (6 bases). There are 13 residues in the CDR3. The germline V and J ends were trimmed by 4 bases and 1 base, with 11 bases remaining between them. Germline lookup yields CDR1 SQVTM and CDR2 ANQGSEA. The CDR3 coding sequence is TGCAGCGTTGGGGCAGGGGCTTCCTACGAGCAGTACTTC. Amino acid sequence: CSVGAGASYEQYF.